Following are 9 T cell receptor beta chains from one sample sequenced in a study of cytomegalovirus exposure and HLA in healthy donors. The study ran its PCR with 60 Vbeta and 13 Jbeta primers. Repertoires were generated with immunoSEQ multiplex PCR, while TCRdb's copy carries only in-frame clones and drops some. The table includes 120,000 or so clones, more than 60% detected once. Sample: PBMCs. The source is a woman in her forties or fifties in good health and CMV-seropositive.

V and J are TRBV9 and TRBJ2-3, with no clear D. Germline-derived CDR1 and CDR2 are SGDLS and YYNGEE. The CDR3 has 14 amino acids. The V and J ends lost 1 base and 1 base respectively, with 7 bases between them. Written as DNA, the CDR3 is TGTGCCAGCAGCGTACTTCCTCGCACAGATACGCAGTATTTT. This codes for CASSVLPRTDTQYF.

The rearrangement uses TRBV7-9 and TRBJ2-4; 8 bases align to TRBD2. The CDR3 is made up of 14 amino acids. In germline, CDR1 is SEHNR, CDR2 FQNEAQ (reference sequence). Trimming at V came to 3 bases and at J to 7 bases, leaving 5 bases not matched to a gene. The CDR3 is CASSFGRASNIQYF. CDR3 nucleotides: TGTGCCAGCAGCTTCGGGAGGGCCTCCAACATTCAGTACTTC.

The genes are TRBV7-9 and TRBJ2-2, with 9 nucleotides matching TRBD1. This CDR3 is 15 amino acids long. CDR1 and CDR2 from the germline V gene are SEHNR and FQNEAQ (reference sequence). J lost 4 bases, V lost 5 bases, and 5 bases had no gene match. The CDR3 DNA sequence: TGTGCCAGCAGCCGGGACAGGGCAAGCACCGGGGAGCTGTTTTTT. It encodes CASSRDRASTGELFF.

This chain joins TRBV5-6 and TRBJ1-2; D might be TRBD1 (5 bases). CDR3 length equals 13 residues. CDR1 SGHDT and CDR2 YYEEEE come from the germline V gene. V was shortened by 1 base and J by 6 bases, with 10 bases between the two germline ends. The CDR3 reads CASSLMGGDGYTF. The CDR3 DNA reads as TGTGCCAGCAGCTTGATGGGGGGGGATGGCTACACCTTC.

The chain uses TRBV5-4 and TRBJ2-7; TRBD2 might be the D (5 bases). V shed 2 bases and J shed 6 bases, with 15 bases lying between them. The CDR3 consists of 14 residues. Looked up from germline, CDR1 is SGHNT and CDR2 is YYREEE (reference sequence). CDR3 amino acids: CASSLWTQTGEQYF. The CDR3 bases are TGTGCCAGCAGCTTATGGACTCAAACTGGCGAGCAGTACTTC.

This clone was detected only once. The genes are TRBV14 and TRBJ1-2, with D unclear. V lost 7 bases and J lost 8, with 11 bases in between. The V gene's germline CDR1 is SGHDN and CDR2 FVKESK. The CDR3 totals 11 residues. The CDR3 DNA is TGTGCCAGCACTATCAGCGGCGGCTACACCTTC. This encodes CASTISGGYTF.

This clone was observed once. The chain joins TRBV5-4 to TRBJ1-3; D uncertain. V dropped 0 bases and J dropped 4 bases, with 14 bases sitting between them. Germline V gene sequence: CDR1 SGHNT, CDR2 YYREEE (reference sequence). The CDR3 sequence is 16 residues long. The CDR3 DNA sequence: TGTGCCAGCAGCTTGGTCGGCGGGTTGGGAGGAAACACCATATATTTT. As protein: CASSLVGGLGGNTIYF.

The rearrangement links TRBV20-1 to TRBJ2-7; tentatively, D is TRBD1 (5 bases). The germline CDR1 and CDR2 sequences are DFQATT and SNEGSKA (reference sequence). The CDR3 is 11 residues long. Trimming took 3 bases from V and 5 from J, leaving 8 bases between them. DNA for the CDR3: TGCAGTGCTAGCAGCAGGGACGAGCAGTACTTC. This gives the protein CSASSRDEQYF.

The chain has TRBV5-4 and TRBJ1-1, with D possibly TRBD1 on 6 matching bases. Germline CDR1 reads SGHNT; CDR2 reads YYREEE (reference sequence). CDR3 size: 14 residues. V lost 4 bases and J lost 1, with 11 bases in between. The CDR3 sequence: CASSPTDRNTEAFF. In DNA, the CDR3 is TGTGCCAGCAGCCCGACGGACAGGAACACTGAAGCTTTCTTT.